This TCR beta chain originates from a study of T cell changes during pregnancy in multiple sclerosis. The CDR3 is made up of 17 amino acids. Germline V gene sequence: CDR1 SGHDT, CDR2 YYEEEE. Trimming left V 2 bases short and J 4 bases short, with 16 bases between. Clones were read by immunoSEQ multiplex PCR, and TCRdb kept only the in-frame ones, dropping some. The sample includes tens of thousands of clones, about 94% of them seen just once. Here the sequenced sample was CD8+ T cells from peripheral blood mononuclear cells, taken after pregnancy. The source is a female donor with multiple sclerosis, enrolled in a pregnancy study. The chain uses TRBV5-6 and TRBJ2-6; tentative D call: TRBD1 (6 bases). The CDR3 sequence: CASSLMAGQLGANVLTF. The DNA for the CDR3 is TGTGCCAGCAGCTTAATGGCCGGACAGTTAGGGGCCAACGTCCTGACTTTC. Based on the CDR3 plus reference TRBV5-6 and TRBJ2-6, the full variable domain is DAGVTQSPTHLIKTRGQQVTLRCSPKSGHDTVSWYQQALGQGPQFIFQYYEEEERQRGNFPDRFSGHQFPNYSSELNVNALLLGDSALYLCASSLMAGQLGANVLTFGAGSRLTVL.